The TCR beta chain described here comes from a study of blood T cell repertoires in COVID-19. CDR1 is MNHEY and CDR2 is SVGAGI in the germline V gene. There are 14 residues in the CDR3. The V and J ends lost 7 bases and 7 bases respectively, with 20 bases between them. TCRdb's table, derived via immunoSEQ multiplex PCR, lists solely in-frame clones and lacks some. The table shows roughly 240,000 clones, with 86% occurring only once. The chain links TRBV6-5 to TRBJ2-7; D is possibly TRBD2 (5 bases). Specimen: peripheral blood. The source is a woman in her sixties who had recovered from COVID-19. Written as DNA, the CDR3 is TGTGCCAGCAATAAGCGGCTTCTTACAAGGGAGCAGTACTTC. Its translation: CASNKRLLTREQYF.